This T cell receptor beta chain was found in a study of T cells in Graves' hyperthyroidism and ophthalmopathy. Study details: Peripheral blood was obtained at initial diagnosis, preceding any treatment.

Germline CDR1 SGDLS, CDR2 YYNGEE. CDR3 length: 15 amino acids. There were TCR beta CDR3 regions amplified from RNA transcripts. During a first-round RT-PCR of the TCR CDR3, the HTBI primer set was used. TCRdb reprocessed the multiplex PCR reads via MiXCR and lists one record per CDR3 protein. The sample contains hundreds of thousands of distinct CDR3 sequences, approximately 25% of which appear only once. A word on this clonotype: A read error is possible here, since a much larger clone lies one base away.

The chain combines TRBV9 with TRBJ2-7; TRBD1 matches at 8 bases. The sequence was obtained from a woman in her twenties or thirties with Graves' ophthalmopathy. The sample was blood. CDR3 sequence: CASSLGQGWSYEQCF. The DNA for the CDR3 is TGTGCCAGCAGCCTTGGACAGGGTTGGAGCTACGAGCAGTGCTTC.